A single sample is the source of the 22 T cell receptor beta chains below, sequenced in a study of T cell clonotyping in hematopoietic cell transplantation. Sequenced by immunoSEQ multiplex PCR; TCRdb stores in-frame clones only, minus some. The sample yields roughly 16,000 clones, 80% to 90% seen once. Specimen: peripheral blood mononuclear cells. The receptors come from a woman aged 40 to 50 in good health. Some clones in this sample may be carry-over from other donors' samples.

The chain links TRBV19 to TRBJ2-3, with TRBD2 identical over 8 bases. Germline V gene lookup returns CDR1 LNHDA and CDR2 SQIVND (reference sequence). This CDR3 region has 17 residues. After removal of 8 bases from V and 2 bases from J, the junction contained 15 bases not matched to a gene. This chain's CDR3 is CASQAGDSTILTDTQYF. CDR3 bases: TGTGCCAGTCAAGCGGGGGACTCAACCATACTCACAGATACGCAGTATTTT.

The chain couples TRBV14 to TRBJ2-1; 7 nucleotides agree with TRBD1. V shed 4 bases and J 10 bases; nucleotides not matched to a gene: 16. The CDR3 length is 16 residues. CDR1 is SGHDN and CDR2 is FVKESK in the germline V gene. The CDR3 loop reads CASSLETGTAVSEQFF. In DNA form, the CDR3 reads TGTGCCAGCAGCCTTGAAACCGGGACAGCCGTCTCCGAGCAGTTCTTC.

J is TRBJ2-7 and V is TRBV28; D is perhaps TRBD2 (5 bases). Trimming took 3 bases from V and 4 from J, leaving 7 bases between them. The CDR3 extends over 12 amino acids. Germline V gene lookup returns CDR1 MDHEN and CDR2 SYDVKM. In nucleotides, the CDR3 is TGTGCCAGCAGTTTGAGGGTGTACGAGCAGTACTTC. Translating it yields CASSLRVYEQYF.

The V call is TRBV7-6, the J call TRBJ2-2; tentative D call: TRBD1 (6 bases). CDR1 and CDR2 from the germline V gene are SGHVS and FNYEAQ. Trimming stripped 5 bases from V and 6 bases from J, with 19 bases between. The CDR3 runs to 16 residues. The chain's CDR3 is CASSPAQTGSPGELFF. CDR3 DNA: TGTGCCAGCAGCCCAGCCCAGACAGGTAGTCCCGGGGAGCTGTTTTTT.

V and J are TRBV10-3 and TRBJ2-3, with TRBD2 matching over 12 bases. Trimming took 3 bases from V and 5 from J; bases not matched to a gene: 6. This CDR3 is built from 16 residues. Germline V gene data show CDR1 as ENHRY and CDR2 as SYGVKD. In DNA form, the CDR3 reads TGTGCCATCAGTGATGCTAGCGGGGGGGCCGGAGATACGCAGTATTTT. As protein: CAISDASGGAGDTQYF.

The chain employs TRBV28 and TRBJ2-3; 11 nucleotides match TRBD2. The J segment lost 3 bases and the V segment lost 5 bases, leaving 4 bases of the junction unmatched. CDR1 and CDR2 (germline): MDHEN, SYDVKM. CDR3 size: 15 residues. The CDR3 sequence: CASSELAGETDTQYF. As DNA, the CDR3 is TGTGCCAGCAGTGAACTAGCGGGAGAAACAGATACGCAGTATTTT.

The CDR3 here is CAISGPLAGGNEQFF. CDR3 bases: TGTGCCATCAGTGGGCCCCTAGCGGGAGGCAATGAGCAGTTCTTC. This sequence joins TRBV10-3 and TRBJ2-1, with 11 bases lining up with TRBD2. Germline V CDR1 and CDR2: ENHRY, SYGVKD. This CDR3 region has 15 residues. The J segment lost 6 bases and the V segment lost 4 bases, leaving 5 bases of the junction unmatched.

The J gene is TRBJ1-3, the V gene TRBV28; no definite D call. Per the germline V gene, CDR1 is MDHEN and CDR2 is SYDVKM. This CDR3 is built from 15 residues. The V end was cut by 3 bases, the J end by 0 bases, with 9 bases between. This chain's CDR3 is CASSFGVGSGNTIYF. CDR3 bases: TGTGCCAGCAGTTTCGGGGTAGGCTCTGGAAACACCATATATTTT.

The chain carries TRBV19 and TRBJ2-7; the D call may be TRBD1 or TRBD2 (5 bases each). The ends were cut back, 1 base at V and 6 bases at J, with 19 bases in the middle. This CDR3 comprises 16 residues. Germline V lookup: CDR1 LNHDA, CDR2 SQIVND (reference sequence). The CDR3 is CASSIGAAGAISEQYF. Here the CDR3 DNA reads TGTGCCAGTAGTATAGGCGCCGCCGGGGCAATCAGCGAGCAGTACTTC.

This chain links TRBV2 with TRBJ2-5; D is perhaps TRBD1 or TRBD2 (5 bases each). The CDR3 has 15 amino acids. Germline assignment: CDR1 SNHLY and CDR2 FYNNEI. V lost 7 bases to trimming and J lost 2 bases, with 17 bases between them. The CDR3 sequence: CASNERDLEQETQYF. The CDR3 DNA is TGTGCCAGCAACGAGAGGGACCTGGAACAAGAGACCCAGTACTTC.

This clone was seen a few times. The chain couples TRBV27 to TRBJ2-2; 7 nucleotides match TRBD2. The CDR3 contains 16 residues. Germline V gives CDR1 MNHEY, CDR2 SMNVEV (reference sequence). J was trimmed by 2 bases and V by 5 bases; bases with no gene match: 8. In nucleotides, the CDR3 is TGTGCCAGCAGTCCTCGACTAGCTGCTAACACCGGGGAGCTGTTTTTT. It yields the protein CASSPRLAANTGELFF.

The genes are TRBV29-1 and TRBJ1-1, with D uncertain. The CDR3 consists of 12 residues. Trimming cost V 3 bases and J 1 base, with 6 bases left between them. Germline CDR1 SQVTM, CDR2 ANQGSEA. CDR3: CSVDMANTEAFF. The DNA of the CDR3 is TGCAGCGTTGATATGGCGAACACTGAAGCTTTCTTT.

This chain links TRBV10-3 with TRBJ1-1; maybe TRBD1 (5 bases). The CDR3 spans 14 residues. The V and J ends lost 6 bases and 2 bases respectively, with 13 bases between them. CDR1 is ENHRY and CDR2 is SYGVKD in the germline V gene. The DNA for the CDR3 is TGTGCCATCAGCGGCCGGGACTCAAACACTGAAGCTTTCTTT. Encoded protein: CAISGRDSNTEAFF.

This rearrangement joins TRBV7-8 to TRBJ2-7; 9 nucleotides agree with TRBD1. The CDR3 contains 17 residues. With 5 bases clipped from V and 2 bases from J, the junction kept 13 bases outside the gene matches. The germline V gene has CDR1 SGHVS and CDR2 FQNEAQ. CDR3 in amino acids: CASSREGTGPQPYEQYF. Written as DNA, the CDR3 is TGTGCCAGCAGCCGTGAGGGGACAGGGCCGCAACCCTACGAGCAGTACTTC.

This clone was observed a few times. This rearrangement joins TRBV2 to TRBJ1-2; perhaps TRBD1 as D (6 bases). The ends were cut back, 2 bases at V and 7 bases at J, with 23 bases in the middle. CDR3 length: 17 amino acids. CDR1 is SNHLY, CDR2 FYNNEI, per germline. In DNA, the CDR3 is TGTGCCAGCAGTGAACTGGGGGGCAGGGTTTTAGGACTTGGCTACACCTTC. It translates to CASSELGGRVLGLGYTF.

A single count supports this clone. CDR3 bases: TGTGCCAGCAGCCGACAGGGGGTCACGAACACCGGGGAGCTGTTTTTT. Residues: CASSRQGVTNTGELFF. The rearrangement links TRBV9 to TRBJ2-2; TRBD1 agrees at 9 bases. The CDR3 covers 16 residues. After removal of 4 bases from V and 0 bases from J, the junction contained 4 bases not matched to a gene. CDR1 is SGDLS, CDR2 YYNGEE, per germline.

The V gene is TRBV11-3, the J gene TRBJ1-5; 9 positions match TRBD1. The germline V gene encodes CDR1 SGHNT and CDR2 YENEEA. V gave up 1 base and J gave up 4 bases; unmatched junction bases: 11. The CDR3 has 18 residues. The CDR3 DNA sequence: TGTGCCAGCAGCTTAGTTTCCCCGGGACAGGGTTTGAATCAGCCCCAGCATTTT. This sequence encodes CASSLVSPGQGLNQPQHF.

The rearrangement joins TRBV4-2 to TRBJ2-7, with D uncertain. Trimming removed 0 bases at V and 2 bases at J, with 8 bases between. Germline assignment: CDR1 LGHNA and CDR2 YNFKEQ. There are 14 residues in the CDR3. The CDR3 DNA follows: TGTGCCAGCAGCCAAGAGTACGGGCCCTACGAGCAGTACTTC. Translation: CASSQEYGPYEQYF.

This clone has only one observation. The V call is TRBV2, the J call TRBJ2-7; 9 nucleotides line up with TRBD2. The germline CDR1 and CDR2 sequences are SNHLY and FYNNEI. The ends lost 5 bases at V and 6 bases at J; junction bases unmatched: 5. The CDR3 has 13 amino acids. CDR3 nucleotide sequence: TGTGCCAGCAGTAGGGGCGGGAGGGTCGAGCAGTACTTC. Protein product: CASSRGGRVEQYF.

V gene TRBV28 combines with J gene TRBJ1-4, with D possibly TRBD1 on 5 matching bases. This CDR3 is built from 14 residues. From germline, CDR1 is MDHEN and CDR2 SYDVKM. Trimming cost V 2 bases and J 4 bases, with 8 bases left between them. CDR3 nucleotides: TGTGCCAGCAGTTTAGGGCAGGGTAATGAAAAACTGTTTTTT. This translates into CASSLGQGNEKLFF.

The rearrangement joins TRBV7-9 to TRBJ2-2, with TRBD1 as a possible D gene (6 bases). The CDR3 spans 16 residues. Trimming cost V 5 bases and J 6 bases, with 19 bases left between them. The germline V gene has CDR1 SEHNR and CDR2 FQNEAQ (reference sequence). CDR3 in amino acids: CASSPPGQGLSGELFF. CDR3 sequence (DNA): TGTGCCAGCAGCCCCCCGGGACAAGGGTTGTCCGGGGAGCTGTTTTTT.

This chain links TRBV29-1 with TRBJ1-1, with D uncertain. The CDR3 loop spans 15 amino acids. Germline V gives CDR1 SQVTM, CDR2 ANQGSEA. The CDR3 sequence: CSHGWGLDGNTEAFF. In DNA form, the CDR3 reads TGCAGTCACGGTTGGGGTCTCGATGGGAACACTGAAGCTTTCTTT.